The clone carrying this TCR beta chain was seen only a few times. Its antigen is unknown. This entry is derived from a study of T cells in Graves' hyperthyroidism and ophthalmopathy. Participants, patients aged 18 to 65, had newly diagnosed hyperthyroidism with a duration under 2 months. Diagnosis rested on symptoms, serum thyroxine and TRAb, thyroid ultrasound, and orbital computed tomography. Cells are PBMCs isolated from over 7.5 ml of fresh blood. From RNA transcripts, TCR beta CDR3 regions were amplified. An initial round of RT-PCR targeting the TCR CDR3 relied on the HTBI primer set. TCRdb passed the multiplex PCR reads through MiXCR, listing each CDR3 protein once. The top ten hold approximately 8.7% of the sample, which has around 800,000 distinct CDR3 sequences, roughly 40% seen once. Findings and caveats of the study: Expanded thyroid clonotypes (above 0.001) were mostly also found in blood.

V was clipped by 6 bases and J by 3 bases; unmatched bases: 7. Germline V lookup: CDR1 MNHNS, CDR2 SASEGT. This CDR3 has 15 residues. This chain uses TRBV6-1 with TRBJ1-4; TRBD1 agrees at 7 bases. The sample consisted of blood. The TCR originated in a man aged 18 to 30 with Graves' hyperthyroidism. The CDR3 DNA reads TGTGCCAGCAGAACAGGGGAAGGGGCTAATGAAAAACTGTTTTTT. This gives the protein CASRTGEGANEKLFF.